This T cell receptor (beta chain) was found in a study of shared clonotypes between healthy human individuals. Study in general: There were three CD4 naive, three CD4 memory, two CD8 naive and one CD8 memory plates per donor.

Points on this clone: The antigen is not known.

Study-level results: Unshared clonotypes carried lower generation probabilities than those common to all four donors.

Trimming took off 3 bases at V and 7 bases at J, with 15 bases between the two ends. The CDR3 runs 14 residues. In germline, CDR1 is SEHNR, CDR2 FQNEAQ (reference sequence). Genomic DNA belonging to each subset was distributed in equal measure over several immunoSEQ plates. Assay used: immunoSEQ multiplex PCR; TCRdb lists only in-frame clones, some missing. The data show some 2.3 million clones, with more than 85% seen just once and about 0.39% held by the top ten. The chain links TRBV7-9 to TRBJ1-2; unclear D gene. This sequence was found in a man aged 18-30 years in good health. Some clones in this sample may be carry-over from other donors' samples. The specimen sequenced was naive CD4+ T cells from PBMCs. The sample's subset: CD45RA+ positively selected. The CDR3 DNA is TGTGCCAGCAGCTTTCCCGCCACGGCGACTGGCTACACCTTC. Translated, it gives CASSFPATATGYTF.